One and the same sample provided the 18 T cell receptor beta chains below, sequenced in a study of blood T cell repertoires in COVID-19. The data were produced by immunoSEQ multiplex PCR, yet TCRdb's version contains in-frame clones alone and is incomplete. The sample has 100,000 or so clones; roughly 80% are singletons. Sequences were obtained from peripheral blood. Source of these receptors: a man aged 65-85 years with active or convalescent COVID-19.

This CDR3 reads CASSEDVALYGNQPQHF. The CDR3 coding sequence is TGTGCCAGCAGTGAAGATGTTGCACTCTATGGCAATCAGCCCCAGCATTTT. The chain combines TRBV2 with TRBJ1-5; no clear D gene. Germline V CDR1 and CDR2: SNHLY, FYNNEI. V was pared by 1 base and J by 2 bases, with 15 bases between. The CDR3 consists of 17 residues.

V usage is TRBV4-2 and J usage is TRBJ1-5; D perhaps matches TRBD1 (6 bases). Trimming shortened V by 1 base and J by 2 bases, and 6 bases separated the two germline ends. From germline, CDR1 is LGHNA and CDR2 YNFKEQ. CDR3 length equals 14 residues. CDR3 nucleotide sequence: TGTGCCAGCAGCCAAGGACAGGGCAATCAGCCCCAGCATTTT. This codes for CASSQGQGNQPQHF.

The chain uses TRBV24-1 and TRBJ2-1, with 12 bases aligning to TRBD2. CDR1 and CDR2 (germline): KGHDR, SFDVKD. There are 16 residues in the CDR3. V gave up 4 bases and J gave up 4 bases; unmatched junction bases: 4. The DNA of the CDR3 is TGTGCCACCAGTGACCCTACTAGCGGGGGGTACAATGAGCAGTTCTTC. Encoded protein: CATSDPTSGGYNEQFF.

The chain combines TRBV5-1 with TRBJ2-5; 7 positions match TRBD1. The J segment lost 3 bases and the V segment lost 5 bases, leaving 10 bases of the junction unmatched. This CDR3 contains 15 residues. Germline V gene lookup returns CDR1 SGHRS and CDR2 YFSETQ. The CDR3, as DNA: TGCGCCAGCAGTAGAAGAGGGGACAGAGAAGAGACCCAGTACTTC. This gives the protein CASSRRGDREETQYF.

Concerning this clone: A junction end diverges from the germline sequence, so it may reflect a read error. The CDR3 bases are TGCGCCAGCACCTTGGGGGGCGGTAAGGATACGCAGTATTTT. Protein product: CASTLGGGKDTQYF. The rearrangement links TRBV5-1 to TRBJ2-3, with D perhaps given as TRBD1 or TRBD2 (6 bases each). CDR1 is SGHRS and CDR2 is YFSETQ in the germline V gene. The CDR3 totals 14 residues.

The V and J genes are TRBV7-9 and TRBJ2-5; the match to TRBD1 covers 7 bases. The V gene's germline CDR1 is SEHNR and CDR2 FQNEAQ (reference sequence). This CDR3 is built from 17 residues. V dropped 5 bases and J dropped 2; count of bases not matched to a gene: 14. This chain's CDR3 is CASSNFIYVGQQETQYF. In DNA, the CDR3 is TGTGCCAGCAGCAATTTTATATATGTGGGACAGCAAGAGACCCAGTACTTC.

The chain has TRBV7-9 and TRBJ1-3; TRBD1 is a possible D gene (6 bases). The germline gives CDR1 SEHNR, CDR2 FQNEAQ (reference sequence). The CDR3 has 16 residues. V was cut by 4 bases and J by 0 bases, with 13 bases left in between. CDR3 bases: TGTGCCAGCAGCTCTCAGACAGGTCTCTCTGGAAACACCATATATTTT. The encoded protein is CASSSQTGLSGNTIYF.

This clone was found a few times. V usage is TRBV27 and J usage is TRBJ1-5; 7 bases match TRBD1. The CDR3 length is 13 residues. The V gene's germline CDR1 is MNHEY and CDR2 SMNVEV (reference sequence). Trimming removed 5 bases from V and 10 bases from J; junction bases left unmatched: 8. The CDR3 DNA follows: TGTGCCAGCAGTCTCGACAGGGTCAGACCCCAGCATTTT. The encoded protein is CASSLDRVRPQHF.

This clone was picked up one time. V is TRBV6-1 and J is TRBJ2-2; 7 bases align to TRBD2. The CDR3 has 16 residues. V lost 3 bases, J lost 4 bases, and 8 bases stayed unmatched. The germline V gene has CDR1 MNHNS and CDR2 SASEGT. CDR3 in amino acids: CASSDPYGRTTGELFF. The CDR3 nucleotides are TGTGCCAGCAGTGACCCGTACGGGAGGACCACCGGGGAGCTGTTTTTT.

As DNA, the CDR3 is TGTGCCATCTCGACAGGGGTGAATGAAAAACTGTTTTTT. Translation: CAISTGVNEKLFF. The V call is TRBV10-3, the J call TRBJ1-4; TRBD1 matches 8 bases. The germline V gene encodes CDR1 ENHRY and CDR2 SYGVKD. V gave up 8 bases and J gave up 5 bases; unmatched junction bases: 4. The CDR3 is made up of 13 amino acids.

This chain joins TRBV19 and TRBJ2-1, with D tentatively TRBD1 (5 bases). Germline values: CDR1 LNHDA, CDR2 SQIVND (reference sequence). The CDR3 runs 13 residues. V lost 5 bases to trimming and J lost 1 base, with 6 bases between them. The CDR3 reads CASSSGSYNEQFF. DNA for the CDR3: TGTGCCAGTAGTTCAGGGTCCTACAATGAGCAGTTCTTC. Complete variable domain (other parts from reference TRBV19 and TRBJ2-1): DGGITQSPKYLFRKEGQNVTLSCEQNLNHDAMYWYRQDPGQGLRLIYYSQIVNDFQKGDIAEGYSVSREKKESFPLTVTSAQKNPTAFYLCASSSGSYNEQFFGPGTRLTVL.

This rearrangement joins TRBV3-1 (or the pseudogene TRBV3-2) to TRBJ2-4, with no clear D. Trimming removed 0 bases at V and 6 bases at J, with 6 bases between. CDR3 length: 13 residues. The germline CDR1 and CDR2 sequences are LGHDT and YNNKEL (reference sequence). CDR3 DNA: TGTGCCAGCAGCCAAGACCGAGGAAACATTCAGTACTTC. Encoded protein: CASSQDRGNIQYF.

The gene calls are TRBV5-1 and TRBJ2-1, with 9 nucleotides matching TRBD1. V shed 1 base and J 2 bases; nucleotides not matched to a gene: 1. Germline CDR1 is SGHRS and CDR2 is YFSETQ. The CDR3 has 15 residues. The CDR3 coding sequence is TGCGCCAGCAGCTTGAGACAGGGGGCCTACAATGAGCAGTTCTTC. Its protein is CASSLRQGAYNEQFF.

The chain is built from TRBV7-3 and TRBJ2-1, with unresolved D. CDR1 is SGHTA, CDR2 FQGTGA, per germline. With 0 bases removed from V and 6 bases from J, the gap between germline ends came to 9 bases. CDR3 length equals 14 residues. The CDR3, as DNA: TGTGCCAGCAGCTTAACCTACGAGTCCAATGAGCAGTTCTTC. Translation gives CASSLTYESNEQFF.

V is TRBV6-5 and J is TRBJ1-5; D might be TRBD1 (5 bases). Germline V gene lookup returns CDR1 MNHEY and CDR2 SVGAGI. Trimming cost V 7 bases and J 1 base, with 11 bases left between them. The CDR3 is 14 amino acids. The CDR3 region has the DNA TGTGCCAGCAACAAACAGGCGAGCAATCAGCCCCAGCATTTT. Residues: CASNKQASNQPQHF.

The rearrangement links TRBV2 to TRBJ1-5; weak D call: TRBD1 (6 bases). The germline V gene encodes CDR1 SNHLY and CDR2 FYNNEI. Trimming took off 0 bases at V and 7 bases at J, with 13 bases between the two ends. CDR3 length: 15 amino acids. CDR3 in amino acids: CASSEALGAGQPQHF. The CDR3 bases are TGTGCCAGCAGTGAAGCGCTGGGGGCTGGGCAGCCCCAGCATTTT.

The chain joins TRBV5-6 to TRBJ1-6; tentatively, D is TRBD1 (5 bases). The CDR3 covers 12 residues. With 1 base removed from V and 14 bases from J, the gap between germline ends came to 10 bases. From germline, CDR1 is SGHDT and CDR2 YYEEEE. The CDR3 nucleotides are TGTGCCAGCAGCTTGAGGGGTGGAGCCCTCCACTTT. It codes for CASSLRGGALHF.

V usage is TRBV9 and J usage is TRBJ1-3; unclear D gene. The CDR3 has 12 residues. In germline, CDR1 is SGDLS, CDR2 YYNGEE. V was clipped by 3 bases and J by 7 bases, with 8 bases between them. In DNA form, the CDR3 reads TGTGCCAGCAGCGCAGAGGGCAACACCATATATTTT. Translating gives CASSAEGNTIYF.